This T cell receptor (beta chain) was obtained from a study of cytomegalovirus exposure and HLA in healthy donors. The sample holds a few counts of this clone. Its cognate antigen is unknown. Germline values: CDR1 SGHVS, CDR2 FQNEAQ. The trim removed 4 bases at V and 4 bases at J, leaving 6 bases unmatched. The CDR3 consists of 15 residues. Primers for the PCR totalled 60 Vbeta and 13 Jbeta. The table came from immunoSEQ multiplex PCR; TCRdb's copy has only in-frame clones and leaves some out. The data show about 180,000 clones, with around three quarters seen just once and roughly 2.5% held by the top ten. General study results and limits: In a later analysis, V- and J-gene trimming of beta chains associated with a DCLRE1C missense variant, replicated independently.

The specimen sequenced was PBMCs. The chain uses TRBV7-8 and TRBJ1-2, with TRBD1 matching 10 bases. The clonotype comes from a woman aged 25-40 years in good health and CMV-seropositive. CDR3 residues: CASSSRDRGGYGYTF. Here the CDR3 DNA reads TGTGCCAGCAGCTCCCGGGACAGGGGAGGCTATGGCTACACCTTC.